This is a list of T cell receptor beta chains from one sample in a study of OX40 agonist ivuxolimab in advanced cancers. Produced via immunoSEQ multiplex PCR; TCRdb's table is partial and in-frame only. This table holds tens of thousands of clones, approximately 88% found once. The sequencing used CD4+ or CD8+ T cells sorted from blood, collected in a trial of the OX40 agonist ivuxolimab. Every receptor here comes from an adult with an advanced solid tumor such as melanoma, head and neck, liver or kidney cancer. The CDR3 runs from the conserved cysteine through the conserved F or W. The order of the fields is V gene, J gene, clone size, CDR3 length, D gene, CDR3 protein, CDR3 DNA. The D gene is left open where the match is weak. Size values are once, few and many counts, or a class for expanded clones, and some rows have none.

V: TRBV11-3
J: TRBJ2-3
size: -
length: 13
D: -
CDR3: CASSLDRADTQYF
DNA: TGTGCCAGCAGCTTAGACCGGGCAGATACGCAGTATTTT

V: TRBV6-5
J: TRBJ1-2
size: -
length: 14
D: -
CDR3: CASRLMADTYGYTF
DNA: TGTGCCAGCAGATTAATGGCGGACACGTATGGCTACACCTTC

V: TRBV5-1
J: TRBJ2-6
size: -
length: 15
D: -
CDR3: CASSPTGSGANVLTF
DNA: TGCGCCAGCAGCCCGACAGGCTCTGGGGCCAACGTCCTGACTTTC

V: TRBV7-8
J: TRBJ1-6
size: -
length: 13
D: -
CDR3: CASSWTAGTPLHF
DNA: TGTGCCAGCAGCTGGACAGCGGGCACACCCCTCCACTTT

V: TRBV19
J: TRBJ1-1
size: -
length: 12
D: TRBD1
CDR3: CASSPWDRGTFF
DNA: TGTGCCAGTAGTCCCTGGGACAGGGGAACTTTCTTT

V: TRBV6-4
J: TRBJ1-2
size: -
length: 16
D: TRBD1
CDR3: CASSDSGTAVPYGYTF
DNA: TGTGCCAGCAGTGACTCAGGGACAGCTGTCCCCTACGGCTACACCTTC

V: TRBV6-1
J: TRBJ2-2
size: -
length: 15
D: -
CDR3: CASLIGTVNTGELFF
DNA: TGTGCCAGCCTAATTGGAACAGTGAACACCGGGGAGCTGTTTTTT

V: TRBV11-1
J: TRBJ2-3
size: -
length: 14
D: TRBD1
CDR3: CASSRGQGLDTQYF
DNA: TGTGCCAGCAGCCGTGGACAGGGATTAGATACGCAGTATTTT

V: TRBV6-5
J: TRBJ1-6
size: -
length: 15
D: -
CDR3: CASSSAGPESSPLHF
DNA: TGTGCCAGCAGTTCCGCCGGCCCTGAGAGTTCACCCCTCCACTTT

V: TRBV7-9
J: TRBJ2-1
size: -
length: 15
D: TRBD1
CDR3: CASSRTGGIDHEQFF
DNA: TGTGCCAGCAGCCGAACAGGGGGCATCGATCATGAGCAGTTCTTC

V: TRBV19
J: TRBJ2-7
size: -
length: 15
D: -
CDR3: CASSTSMGSSYEQYF
DNA: TGTGCCAGTAGTACCTCGATGGGGAGCTCCTACGAGCAGTACTTC

V: TRBV5-1
J: TRBJ2-2
size: -
length: 16
D: -
CDR3: CASTLTGDTNTGELFF
DNA: TGCGCCAGCACCCTGACAGGCGACACCAACACCGGGGAGCTGTTTTTT

V: TRBV10-3
J: TRBJ2-3
size: -
length: 15
D: -
CDR3: CAITPGGDSTDTQYF
DNA: TGTGCCATCACTCCTGGAGGGGACAGCACAGATACGCAGTATTTT

V: TRBV19
J: TRBJ1-4
size: -
length: 16
D: -
CDR3: CASSIAHARVGEKLFF
DNA: TGTGCCAGTAGTATAGCCCACGCCAGGGTTGGTGAAAAACTGTTTTTT

V: TRBV30
J: TRBJ1-4
size: -
length: 15
D: TRBD1
CDR3: CAWSVRTGGGEKLFF
DNA: TGTGCCTGGAGTGTGAGGACAGGGGGTGGAGAAAAACTGTTTTTT

V: TRBV11-3
J: TRBJ2-1
size: -
length: 14
D: -
CDR3: CASSLDSLNNEQFF
DNA: TGTGCCAGCAGCTTAGATTCACTTAACAATGAGCAGTTCTTC

V: TRBV30
J: TRBJ1-5
size: -
length: 14
D: -
CDR3: CAWGPPNSNQPQHF
DNA: TGTGCCTGGGGACCGCCGAATAGCAATCAGCCCCAGCATTTT

V: TRBV18
J: TRBJ1-1
size: -
length: 15
D: -
CDR3: CASSPVPTVNTEAFF
DNA: TGTGCCAGCTCACCAGTACCAACGGTGAACACTGAAGCTTTCTTT

V: TRBV5-1
J: TRBJ1-4
size: -
length: 15
D: TRBD1
CDR3: CASSLTGEGGVKLFF
DNA: TGCGCCAGCAGCTTGACAGGGGAGGGAGGAGTAAAACTGTTTTTT

V: TRBV11-2
J: TRBJ2-1
size: -
length: 16
D: TRBD2
CDR3: CASRSTSSGSNNEQFF
DNA: TGTGCCAGCAGATCCACCTCTAGCGGGAGCAATAATGAGCAGTTCTTC

V: TRBV7-3
J: TRBJ1-1
size: few
length: 13
D: -
CDR3: CASSAQMNTEAFF
DNA: TGTGCCAGCAGCGCGCAGATGAACACTGAAGCTTTCTTT

V: TRBV7-9
J: TRBJ2-5
size: once
length: 15
D: TRBD1
CDR3: CASSHRDRVPETQYF
DNA: TGTGCCAGCAGCCACCGGGACAGGGTCCCAGAGACCCAGTACTTC

V: TRBV5-8
J: TRBJ1-2
size: -
length: 15
D: -
CDR3: CASSPPSGGTYGYTF
DNA: TGTGCCAGCAGCCCCCCCAGTGGGGGGACCTATGGCTACACCTTC

V: TRBV5-1
J: TRBJ1-4
size: -
length: 15
D: -
CDR3: CASSSRQASDEKLFF
DNA: TGCGCCAGCAGCTCTAGACAGGCATCAGACGAAAAACTGTTTTTT

V: TRBV2
J: TRBJ1-2
size: -
length: 14
D: -
CDR3: CASSERTALRGYTF
DNA: TGTGCCAGCAGTGAACGTACGGCCCTCAGGGGCTACACCTTC

V: TRBV19
J: TRBJ1-2
size: -
length: 13
D: -
CDR3: CAIEDGNNYGYTF
DNA: TGTGCCATAGAGGACGGTAATAACTATGGCTACACCTTC

V: TRBV13
J: TRBJ1-1
size: -
length: 16
D: TRBD1
CDR3: CASSLGYRGRTTEAFF
DNA: TGTGCCAGCAGCTTAGGGTACAGGGGGCGGACCACTGAAGCTTTCTTT

V: TRBV6-1
J: TRBJ2-5
size: few
length: 13
D: -
CDR3: CASSELPQETQYF
DNA: TGTGCCAGCAGTGAACTACCCCAAGAGACCCAGTACTTC

V: TRBV19
J: TRBJ2-6
size: -
length: 16
D: -
CDR3: CASRPSGQRGANVLTF
DNA: TGTGCCAGTAGGCCGTCGGGCCAGCGGGGGGCCAACGTCCTGACTTTC

V: TRBV7-2
J: TRBJ2-7
size: once
length: 15
D: TRBD1
CDR3: CASSYQDRGPYEQYF
DNA: TGTGCCAGCAGCTACCAGGACAGGGGGCCCTACGAGCAGTACTTC

V: TRBV6-6
J: TRBJ2-3
size: -
length: 13
D: -
CDR3: CASSTAQGGTQYF
DNA: TGTGCCAGCAGTACGGCCCAGGGAGGTACGCAGTATTTT

V: TRBV5-1
J: TRBJ2-4
size: -
length: 13
D: -
CDR3: CASSLQVANIQYF
DNA: TGCGCCAGCAGCTTGCAGGTCGCTAACATTCAGTACTTC

V: TRBV27
J: TRBJ2-7
size: -
length: 14
D: -
CDR3: CASSFHREGYEQYF
DNA: TGTGCCAGCAGTTTCCACAGGGAGGGCTACGAGCAGTACTTC

V: TRBV5-1
J: TRBJ1-1
size: -
length: 15
D: TRBD1
CDR3: CASSSGQDMNTEAFF
DNA: TGCGCCAGCAGCTCGGGACAGGACATGAACACTGAAGCTTTCTTT

V: TRBV7-9
J: TRBJ2-3
size: -
length: 12
D: -
CDR3: CASSPLADTQYF
DNA: TGTGCCAGCAGCCCCCTAGCCGATACGCAGTATTTT

V: TRBV5-4
J: TRBJ1-6
size: -
length: 14
D: TRBD1
CDR3: CASSTGQGNSPLHF
DNA: TGTGCCAGCAGCACCGGACAGGGCAATTCACCCCTCCACTTT

V: TRBV28
J: TRBJ2-4
size: -
length: 15
D: TRBD1
CDR3: CASSPTGTGKNIQYF
DNA: TGTGCCAGCAGTCCCACAGGGACAGGGAAAAACATTCAGTACTTC

V: TRBV28
J: TRBJ1-2
size: -
length: 14
D: -
CDR3: CASISTETNYGYTF
DNA: TGTGCCAGCATATCGACAGAGACTAACTATGGCTACACCTTC

V: TRBV14
J: TRBJ2-3
size: -
length: 17
D: TRBD2
CDR3: CASSQGVSGGRADTQYF
DNA: TGTGCCAGCAGCCAAGGCGTTAGCGGGGGGCGCGCAGATACGCAGTATTTT

V: TRBV4-1
J: TRBJ2-7
size: once
length: 14
D: -
CDR3: CATRTRAGSYEQYF
DNA: TGCGCCACCCGCACCCGGGCTGGGTCCTACGAGCAGTACTTC

V: TRBV7-2
J: TRBJ1-2
size: -
length: 15
D: TRBD1
CDR3: CASSPRTGHGYGYTF
DNA: TGTGCCAGCAGCCCCCGGACAGGCCACGGCTATGGCTACACCTTC